The clone carrying this T cell receptor beta chain was recorded only once. The data stem from a study of control samples from healthy donors and cancer patients. The CDR3 has 12 amino acids. V lost 8 bases and J 5 bases, leaving 10 bases between the germline ends. The table came from immunoSEQ multiplex PCR; TCRdb's copy has only in-frame clones and leaves some out. This sample has under 200,000 clones; 92% occur once, and the top ten carry 0.68%. The receptor's source is a woman aged 25 to 39 in good health. The sequencing input was blood. This chain uses TRBV12-3 or TRBV12-4 with TRBJ1-5; D remains ambiguous. CDR3: CASGEGDQPQHF. In DNA, the CDR3 is TGTGCCAGCGGGGAGGGTGATCAGCCCCAGCATTTT.